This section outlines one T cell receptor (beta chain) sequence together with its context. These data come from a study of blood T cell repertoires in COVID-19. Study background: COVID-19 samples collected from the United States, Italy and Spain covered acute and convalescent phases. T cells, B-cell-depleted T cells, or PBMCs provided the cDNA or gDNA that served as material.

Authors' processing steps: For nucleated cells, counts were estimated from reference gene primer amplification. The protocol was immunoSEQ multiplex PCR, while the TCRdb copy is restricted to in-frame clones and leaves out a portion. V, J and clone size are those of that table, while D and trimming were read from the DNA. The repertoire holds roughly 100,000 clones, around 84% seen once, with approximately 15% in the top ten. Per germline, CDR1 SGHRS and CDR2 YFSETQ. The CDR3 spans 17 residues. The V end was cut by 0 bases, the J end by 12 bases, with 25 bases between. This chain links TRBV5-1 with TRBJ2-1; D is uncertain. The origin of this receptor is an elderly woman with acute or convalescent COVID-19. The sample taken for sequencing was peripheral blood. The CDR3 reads CASSLGLTSSGNVGQFF. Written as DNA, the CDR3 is TGCGCCAGCAGCTTGGGCCTTACCTCATCAGGCAATGTAGGGCAGTTCTTC.